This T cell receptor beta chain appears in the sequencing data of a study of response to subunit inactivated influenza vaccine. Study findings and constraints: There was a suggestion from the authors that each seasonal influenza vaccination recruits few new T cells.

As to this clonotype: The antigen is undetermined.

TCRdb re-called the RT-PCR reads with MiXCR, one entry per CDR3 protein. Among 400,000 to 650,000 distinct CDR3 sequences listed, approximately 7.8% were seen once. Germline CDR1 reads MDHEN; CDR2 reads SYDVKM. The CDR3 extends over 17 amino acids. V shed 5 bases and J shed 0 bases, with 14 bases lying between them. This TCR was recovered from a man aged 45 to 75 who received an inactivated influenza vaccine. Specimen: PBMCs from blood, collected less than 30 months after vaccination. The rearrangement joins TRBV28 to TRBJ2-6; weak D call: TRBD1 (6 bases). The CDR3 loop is CASSMRQVSSGANVLTF. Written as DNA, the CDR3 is TGTGCCAGCAGTATGAGACAGGTTAGCTCTGGGGCCAACGTCCTGACTTTC. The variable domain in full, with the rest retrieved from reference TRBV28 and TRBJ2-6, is DVKVTQSSRYLVKRTGEKVFLECVQDMDHENMFWYRQDPGLGLRLIYFSYDVKMKEKGDIPEGYSVSREKKERFSLILESASTNQTSMYLCASSMRQVSSGANVLTFGAGSRLTVL.